A single sample is the source of the 15 T cell receptor beta chains below, sequenced in a study of long-term antiretroviral therapy in people with HIV. The assay, immunoSEQ v3.0, was run at survey level. Libraries were prepared by immunoSEQ multiplex PCR; TCRdb keeps only in-frame clonotypes and omits some of them. The repertoire holds 15,000 to 20,000 clones, with 75% to 85% as singletons. Material: unsorted PBMCs, obtained 0.3 years before starting antiretroviral therapy. The receptors come from a man aged 45 to 65 with HIV.

V is TRBV5-1 and J is TRBJ2-1; 7 positions agree with TRBD1. Germline trimming cut 4 bases from V and 10 bases from J; bases unmatched to any gene: 17. Germline V gene lookup returns CDR1 SGHRS and CDR2 YFSETQ. There are 16 residues in the CDR3. CDR3 in DNA: TGCGCCAGCAGCGAAATTAGGGACAGTTCTTTGTCGGAGCAGTTCTTC. It specifies CASSEIRDSSLSEQFF.

This chain connects TRBV6-6 to TRBJ1-4; D unclear. This CDR3 has 14 residues. V lost 0 bases, J lost 7 bases, and 9 bases lay in between. Germline CDR1 and CDR2: MNHNY and SVGAGI (reference sequence). The CDR3 protein is CASSYSQYREKLFF. The DNA for the CDR3 is TGTGCCAGCAGTTACTCGCAATATCGTGAAAAACTGTTTTTT.

V is TRBV27 and J is TRBJ2-7; 7 bases fit TRBD2. Germline CDR1 is MNHEY and CDR2 is SMNVEV (reference sequence). The CDR3 is 15 residues long. V was clipped by 8 bases and J by 4 bases; unmatched bases: 14. The CDR3 region has the DNA TGTGCCAGCTCTAAATTAGGAGCGGGAACTTACGAGCAGTACTTC. The encoded protein is CASSKLGAGTYEQYF.

The CDR3 spells CASSQVAGGSGNTIYF. For the CDR3, the DNA is TGCGCCAGCAGCCAAGTAGCAGGGGGCTCTGGAAACACCATATATTTT. The chain combines TRBV4-3 with TRBJ1-3, with 7 bases that match TRBD1. The CDR3 totals 16 residues. The V and J ends lost 1 base and 0 bases, in that order; junction bases with no gene match: 3. Germline CDR1 is LGHNA and CDR2 is YSLEER.

The chain is built from TRBV2 and TRBJ1-2, with 11 bases lining up with TRBD1. This CDR3 comprises 13 residues. In germline, CDR1 is SNHLY, CDR2 FYNNEI. V shed 8 bases and J 8 bases; nucleotides not matched to a gene: 7. The CDR3 coding sequence is TGTGCCAGCGATGGGACAGGGGGATTCGGCTACACCTTC. Protein product: CASDGTGGFGYTF.

The rearrangement uses TRBV28 and TRBJ2-7, with 11 bases identical to TRBD1. The CDR3 is 15 residues long. V was clipped by 10 bases and J by 3 bases; unmatched bases: 11. Germline CDR1 reads MDHEN; CDR2 reads SYDVKM. Written as DNA, the CDR3 is TGTGCCAACATACCTAATGGGACAGGGGGCTACGAGCAGTACTTC. It codes for CANIPNGTGGYEQYF.

The CDR3 sequence: CASSLSPSGGGSEQFF. CDR3 sequence (DNA): TGCGCCAGCAGCCTATCCCCCTCGGGGGGTGGTTCGGAGCAGTTCTTC. The J gene is TRBJ2-1, the V gene TRBV4-3, with 7 bases matching TRBD2. After removal of 4 bases from V and 10 bases from J, the junction contained 16 bases not matched to a gene. Germline V CDR1 and CDR2: LGHNA, YSLEER. CDR3 length equals 16 residues.

The chain joins TRBV28 to TRBJ1-2, with D unclear. The V and J ends lost 6 bases and 3 bases respectively, with 14 bases between them. CDR1 MDHEN and CDR2 SYDVKM come from the germline V gene. The CDR3 runs to 14 residues. The chain's CDR3 is CASSPVKRYYGYTF. The CDR3 bases are TGTGCCAGCAGCCCTGTTAAGCGGTACTATGGCTACACCTTC.

This chain connects TRBV5-1 to TRBJ2-1; D unresolved. The V gene's germline CDR1 is SGHRS and CDR2 YFSETQ. Trimming shortened V by 1 base and J by 6 bases, and 5 bases separated the two germline ends. The CDR3 contains 12 residues. DNA for the CDR3: TGCGCCAGCAGCTTGAATACCAATGAGCAGTTCTTC. This codes for CASSLNTNEQFF.

This clone has just one count. V usage is TRBV19 and J usage is TRBJ2-2; 7 nucleotides line up with TRBD1. V gave up 6 bases and J gave up 3 bases; unmatched junction bases: 10. The CDR3 totals 16 residues. CDR1 LNHDA and CDR2 SQIVND come from the germline V gene (reference sequence). CDR3 DNA sequence: TGTGCCAGTAGATCTAGGACAGGCGACTACACCGGGGAGCTGTTTTTT. This translates into CASRSRTGDYTGELFF. Full variable domain (remainder filled in from reference TRBV19 and TRBJ2-2): DGGITQSPKYLFRKEGQNVTLSCEQNLNHDAMYWYRQDPGQGLRLIYYSQIVNDFQKGDIAEGYSVSREKKESFPLTVTSAQKNPTAFYLCASRSRTGDYTGELFFGEGSRLTVL.

This chain links TRBV27 with TRBJ2-7, with a possible D match to TRBD1 (5 bases). This CDR3 spans 15 amino acids. The ends were cut back, 0 bases at V and 9 bases at J, with 18 bases in the middle. From germline, CDR1 is MNHEY and CDR2 SMNVEV (reference sequence). In DNA form, the CDR3 reads TGTGCCAGCAGTTTATCTGCCCAGGGCACTCTTAGGCAGTACTTC. Protein product: CASSLSAQGTLRQYF.

This chain connects TRBV11-3 to TRBJ2-7; possibly TRBD2 for D (6 bases). CDR3 length equals 16 residues. The V end lost 0 bases, the J end lost 1 base, and 13 bases lay between the germline ends. Germline CDR1 reads SGHNT; CDR2 reads YENEEA. This CDR3 is CASSLDSTGVSYEQYF. CDR3 coding DNA: TGTGCCAGCAGCTTAGATAGTACGGGAGTTTCCTACGAGCAGTACTTC.

This chain connects TRBV6-4 to TRBJ2-6, with D uncertain. This CDR3 is 16 amino acids long. With 3 bases removed from V and 0 bases from J, the gap between germline ends came to 9 bases. Germline V gene sequence: CDR1 MRHNA, CDR2 SNTAGT. The CDR3 DNA reads TGTGCCAGCAGTGATGGCGGCCTCTCTGGGGCCAACGTCCTGACTTTC. Amino acids: CASSDGGLSGANVLTF.

This clone was counted a few times. The chain uses TRBV6-5 and TRBJ1-2; tentative D call: TRBD1 (5 bases). V was pared by 6 bases and J by 7 bases, with 9 bases between. The germline CDR1 and CDR2 sequences are MNHEY and SVGAGI. CDR3 length: 11 residues. The CDR3 DNA reads as TGTGCCAGCAGGGGGGAAGGTGGCTACACCTTC. Amino acids: CASRGEGGYTF.

Sample share makes this clone medium-sized. The chain links TRBV28 to TRBJ1-4; D call uncertain. Looked up from germline, CDR1 is MDHEN and CDR2 is SYDVKM. V lost 1 base to trimming and J lost 6 bases, with 9 bases between them. The CDR3 contains 14 residues. This chain's CDR3 is CASSLFPDYEKLFF. CDR3 in DNA: TGTGCCAGCAGTTTATTCCCCGACTATGAAAAACTGTTTTTT.